The rows below give T cell receptor beta chains drawn from one sample of a study of response to subunit inactivated influenza vaccine. TCRdb redid the calling of the RT-PCR reads with MiXCR, one entry per CDR3 protein. This table has some 550,000 distinct CDR3 sequences, less than 25% appearing once. These same data were also listed under a study on T cells expressing NK-cell markers.

The sequenced sample was CD4+ T cells sorted from PBMCs, obtained about 11 days after vaccination. These receptor sequences come from a man aged 45-65 years who received an inactivated influenza vaccine. Both conserved end residues are part of each CDR3. Each record gives: D gene, J gene, CDR3 length, clone size, V gene, CDR3 DNA, CDR3 protein. The D gene is left open where the match is weak. The size entry is marked missing in some rows and otherwise reads once, few, many or a size class.

TRBD2	TRBJ2-3	14	-	TRBV6-1	TGTGCCAGCGGACTAGCGGGGGAGACAGATACGCAGTATTTT	CASGLAGETDTQYF
-	TRBJ1-5	14	-	TRBV5-4	TGTGCCAGCAGCTTGGCGGGTAAGAATCAGCCCCAGCATTTT	CASSLAGKNQPQHF
-	TRBJ2-2	14	few	TRBV7-3	TGTGCCAGCAGCTTAAAGGGCGGGTCCGGGGAGCTGTTTTTT	CASSLKGGSGELFF
-	TRBJ1-2	15	few	TRBV3-1	TGTGCCAGCAGCCAAGGCTCCGGACAGTACTATGGCTACACCTTC	CASSQGSGQYYGYTF
-	TRBJ2-1	16	few	TRBV5-1	TGCGCCAGCAGCTGGGGGGCTTTAGGCGCCTACAATGAGCAGTTCTTC	CASSWGALGAYNEQFF
TRBD2	TRBJ2-1	15	-	TRBV28	TGTGCCAGCAGGTCGGCTAGCGGGACTTACAATGAGCAGTTCTTC	CASRSASGTYNEQFF
TRBD2	TRBJ2-1	15	few	TRBV12-3/TRBV12-4	TGTGCCAGCAGGGGACTAGCGGGGGGGGGACATGAGCAGTTCTTC	CASRGLAGGGHEQFF
-	TRBJ1-1	14	many	TRBV7-2	TGTGCCAGCAGCTTAGGGGGGGGGAACACTGAAGCTTTCTTT	CASSLGGGNTEAFF
-	TRBJ2-2	15	many	TRBV5-1	TGCGCCAGCAGCACCGGGACGGTGAACACCGGGGAGCTGTTTTTT	CASSTGTVNTGELFF
-	TRBJ1-2	14	many	TRBV7-8	TGTGCCAGCAGCTTAGCTCGGGACGGCTATGGCTACACCTTC	CASSLARDGYGYTF
TRBD1	TRBJ1-6	16	-	TRBV2	TGTGCCAGCAGAGCTCTTTCGACAGGGATCAATTCACCCCTCCACTTT	CASRALSTGINSPLHF
-	TRBJ2-3	16	few	TRBV5-1	TGCGCCAGCAGCTTGGGCGGGCGTTTTAGCACAGATACGCAGTATTTT	CASSLGGRFSTDTQYF
TRBD2	TRBJ2-5	14	-	TRBV9	TGTGCCAGCAATAGCGGGCAAAGTCAAGAGACCCAGTACTTC	CASNSGQSQETQYF
TRBD2	TRBJ2-7	16	-	TRBV7-2	TGTGTCAGCAGCTTAGTAGGTAGCGGGAGTCCCTACGAGCAGTACTTC	CVSSLVGSGSPYEQYF
TRBD2	TRBJ2-5	14	-	TRBV5-1	TGCGCCAGCAGCTTCGGGGGGAATCGAGAGACCCAGTACTTC	CASSFGGNRETQYF
TRBD2	TRBJ2-7	13	-	TRBV29-1	TGCAGCGTTGCTAGCGGGAGTGCCTACGAGCAGTACTTC	CSVASGSAYEQYF
TRBD1	TRBJ2-1	15	few	TRBV28	TGTGCCAGCAGTTTCGTAGGACAGGGGGCGCATGAGCAGTTCTTC	CASSFVGQGAHEQFF
TRBD1	TRBJ1-2	12	many	TRBV29-1	TGCAGCGCGATGGGACAGGTGGAAGGCTACACCTTC	CSAMGQVEGYTF
TRBD2	TRBJ2-5	16	once	TRBV6-2/TRBV6-3	TGTGCCAGCAGTTACGCAGCGGGGGGCCTTCAAGAGACCCAGTACTTC	CASSYAAGGLQETQYF
TRBD2	TRBJ2-3	16	-	TRBV30	TGTGCCTGGAGTCTTGGACTAGCGGGAGTTGAAGATACGCAGTATTTT	CAWSLGLAGVEDTQYF
TRBD2	TRBJ2-3	16	-	TRBV20-1	TGCAGTGCTAGAGATGCCCAGCGGGGGCACACAGATACGCAGTATTTT	CSARDAQRGHTDTQYF
-	TRBJ2-2	16	-	TRBV28	TGTGCCAGCAGTTTATTTCCGGGACAAAACACCGGGGAGCTGTTTTTT	CASSLFPGQNTGELFF
TRBD2	TRBJ2-5	15	few	TRBV15	TGTGCCACCAGAGGGACTAGCGGATTCCAAGAGACCCAGTACTTC	CATRGTSGFQETQYF
TRBD2	TRBJ2-5	15	-	TRBV20-1	TGCAGTGCTAGAGGTGCGGGAGGGCCGGTGAAGACCCAGTACTTC	CSARGAGGPVKTQYF
-	TRBJ1-1	16	-	TRBV7-9	TGTGCCAGCAGCTTAACGGCGGGACAAAGGAACACTGAAGCTTTCTTT	CASSLTAGQRNTEAFF
-	TRBJ2-7	12	-	TRBV28	TGTGCCAGCAGCCTAACTAAATACGAGCAGTACTTC	CASSLTKYEQYF
-	TRBJ2-6	18	-	TRBV11-2	TGTGCCAGCAGCTTAGGGGCTAGACCCTCCTCTGGGGCCAACGTCCTGACTTTC	CASSLGARPSSGANVLTF
-	TRBJ2-1	14	few	TRBV7-8	TGTGCCAGCAGCTTAGAGTACGACTACAATGAGCAGTTCTTC	CASSLEYDYNEQFF
-	TRBJ1-4	14	-	TRBV7-2	TGTGCCAGCAGCCAGGACAGAGGGACTGAAAAACTGTTTTTT	CASSQDRGTEKLFF
-	TRBJ2-5	13	-	TRBV5-1	TGCGCCAGCAGTGGGTCAAACCAAGAGACCCAGTACTTC	CASSGSNQETQYF
TRBD2	TRBJ2-3	17	-	TRBV20-1	TGCAGTGCTAGATTCCTCTTACTAGCGGGGACAGCAGATACGCAGTATTTT	CSARFLLLAGTADTQYF
-	TRBJ2-2	16	few	TRBV18	TGTGCCAGCTCACCGCTCCAGGGGAGGAACACCGGGGAGCTGTTTTTT	CASSPLQGRNTGELFF
TRBD1	TRBJ2-7	15	-	TRBV29-1	TGCAGCGTTGAAGAATCGGGACAGGGGGCATCCGAGCAGTACTTC	CSVEESGQGASEQYF
-	TRBJ1-5	15	many	TRBV5-1	TGCGCCAGCAGCTTGGGGGGTTATAGCAATCAGCCCCAGCATTTT	CASSLGGYSNQPQHF
-	TRBJ1-1	15	-	TRBV28	TGTGCCAGCAGTTTCCCCCACAGGGCTAACACTGAAGCTTTCTTT	CASSFPHRANTEAFF
TRBD2	TRBJ2-2	15	-	TRBV29-1	TGCAGCGGTTTGGTCCTAGCGGCGAACACCGGGGAGCTGTTTTTT	CSGLVLAANTGELFF
-	TRBJ1-2	13	-	TRBV7-9	TGTGCCAGCAGCTTACAACAACGGGATGGCTACACCTTC	CASSLQQRDGYTF
-	TRBJ1-4	13	few	TRBV20-1	TGCAGTGCTACCTTGGGGGGCTTTGAAAAACTGTTTTTT	CSATLGGFEKLFF
-	TRBJ1-6	13	few	TRBV12-3/TRBV12-4	TGTGCCAGCAGTTTAAATGATAATTCACCCCTCCACTTT	CASSLNDNSPLHF
TRBD1	TRBJ1-2	13	-	TRBV4-2	TGTGCCAGCAGCCACAGGACAGGGCATGGCTACACCTTC	CASSHRTGHGYTF
-	TRBJ2-2	13	-	TRBV5-4	TGTGCCAGCAGCTCCTACGTGAGCCGGGAGCTGTTTTTT	CASSSYVSRELFF
TRBD2	TRBJ2-5	14	-	TRBV20-1	TGCAGTGCTAGTTCGCTAGCGGGAGTGGAGACCCAGTACTTC	CSASSLAGVETQYF
-	TRBJ2-3	14	-	TRBV18	TGTGCCAGCTCACTTGTCAAAAGGACAGATACGCAGTATTTT	CASSLVKRTDTQYF
-	TRBJ1-2	14	-	TRBV27	TGTGCCAGCAGTCCGCCGGGTTTTACCTATGGCTACACCTTC	CASSPPGFTYGYTF
TRBD1	TRBJ1-1	13	-	TRBV12-3/TRBV12-4	TGTGCCAGCGTCCCCTCACAGGGGATGGGAGCTTTCTTT	CASVPSQGMGAFF
TRBD2	TRBJ2-3	18	-	TRBV6-5	TGTGCCAGCAGTTACTCGACGGGGGCGGGAGGGCTGGTAGATACGCAGTATTTT	CASSYSTGAGGLVDTQYF
-	TRBJ2-5	15	-	TRBV20-1	TGCAGTGCTAGAGATAATATGGCGGTTCAAGAGACCCAGTACTTC	CSARDNMAVQETQYF
TRBD1	TRBJ2-2	15	-	TRBV19	TGTGCCAGTAGTCTCCAAGGACAGGTGACCGGGGAGCTGTTTTTT	CASSLQGQVTGELFF
TRBD1	TRBJ2-1	14	-	TRBV4-1	TGCGCCAGCAGCCAAGCACAGGGGGCCGCTGAGCAGTTCTTC	CASSQAQGAAEQFF
TRBD2	TRBJ2-5	15	-	TRBV20-1	TGCTGTGCTAGGGGACTAGCGGGGTTCCAAGAGACCCAGTACTTC	CCARGLAGFQETQYF
TRBD2	TRBJ2-3	15	few	TRBV9	TGTGCCAGCAGCGTCGGACTAGCCCTCGGGGATACGCAGTATTTT	CASSVGLALGDTQYF
-	TRBJ2-1	15	-	TRBV15	TGTGCCACCAGCAGAGTGGCTAGCGCGACCAATGAGCAGTTCTTC	CATSRVASATNEQFF
-	TRBJ1-6	15	many	TRBV7-2	TGTGCCAGCAGCTCGGACGGGGGTGGTAATTCACCCCTCCACTTT	CASSSDGGGNSPLHF
TRBD2	TRBJ2-1	13	-	TRBV7-9	TGTGCCAGTAGCGGGAGGGCCGGAAATGAGCAGTTCTTC	CASSGRAGNEQFF
-	TRBJ2-7	14	-	TRBV20-1	TGCAGTGCTGAGGCAAGGGGGGGGATGTGGGAGCAGTACTTC	CSAEARGGMWEQYF
TRBD2	TRBJ2-1	15	few	TRBV3-1	TGTGCCAGCAGCCAAGATGGGACTAGGTGGAATGAGCAGTTCTTC	CASSQDGTRWNEQFF
-	TRBJ1-2	15	-	TRBV5-1	TGCGCCAGCAGCTTGGGACAGACCCTTGGCTATGGCTACACCTTC	CASSLGQTLGYGYTF
TRBD2	TRBJ2-3	13	few	TRBV6-2/TRBV6-3	TGTGCCAGCAAGAGGGACTATTCAGATACGCAGTATTTT	CASKRDYSDTQYF
-	TRBJ2-7	12	-	TRBV7-2	TGTGCCAGCAGCAAACTATCAGGCGAGCAGTACTTC	CASSKLSGEQYF